These 7 T cell receptor beta chains share one sample of origin, sequenced in a study of monozygotic twins with inflammatory bowel disease. TCRdb re-called the 5' RACE reads; every CDR3 protein appears as one record, without DNA. The data include 300,000 to 400,000 distinct CDR3 sequences; the top ten clones carry 2.6%. The sample taken for sequencing was blood. These receptors were obtained from a human donor with ulcerative colitis or Crohn's disease, or a healthy co-twin of an affected twin (not recorded which).

The chain links TRBV4-1 to TRBJ1-1. The germline V gene encodes CDR1 MGHRA and CDR2 YSYEKL. This CDR3 spans 14 amino acids. CDR3: CASSLARGMTEAFF.

The chain has TRBV5-4 and TRBJ1-1; there is no DNA to check the TCRdb D call of TRBD1. This CDR3 comprises 13 residues. In germline, CDR1 is SGHNT, CDR2 YYREEE (reference sequence). CDR3 sequence: CASSVGQGLRAFF.

The J gene is TRBJ2-2, the V gene TRBV7-9. CDR3 size: 17 residues. The germline V gene has CDR1 SEHNR and CDR2 FQNEAQ (reference sequence). The CDR3 loop is CASRPDSARSHTGELFF.

V and J are TRBV20-1 and TRBJ2-3; TCRdb gives TRBD2 as the D gene, but with no DNA this cannot be confirmed. This CDR3 has 14 amino acids. Germline loops: CDR1 DFQATT, CDR2 SNEGSKA (reference sequence). CDR3 protein: CSASRGAGTDTQYF.

J is TRBJ1-2 and V is TRBV12-3 or TRBV12-4; TCRdb lists TRBD1, though no DNA is available to test this call. The CDR3 runs 14 residues. The CDR3 here is CASTRGGRVHGYTF.

CDR3 sequence: CASSSIPQDSPYEQYF. This rearrangement joins TRBV5-1 to TRBJ2-7; without DNA, the TCRdb call of TRBD1 cannot be checked. CDR1 is SGHRS and CDR2 is YFSETQ in the germline V gene. The CDR3 is 16 amino acids.

The rearrangement uses TRBV5-1 and TRBJ2-3; the TRBD1 assignment by TCRdb is unverifiable without DNA. CDR3 size: 15 residues. CDR1 is SGHRS, CDR2 YFSETQ, per germline. CDR3 amino acids: CASSFQGSGTDTQYF.